This section outlines one T cell receptor (beta chain) sequence together with its context. This record comes from a study of blood T cell repertoires in COVID-19. In the study overall: From the United States, Italy and Spain came samples of acute and convalescent COVID-19.

Generated by immunoSEQ multiplex PCR, the TCRdb table keeps only in-frame clones and is missing some. Altogether more than 250,000 clones are present, more than 85% being singletons, with the ten largest covering less than 20%. Assignment of participants to cohorts was predicated upon participant-reported clinical history. Germline CDR1 LGHNA, CDR2 YSLEER. Trimming shortened V by 3 bases and J by 6 bases, and 12 bases separated the two germline ends. The CDR3 loop spans 15 amino acids. The rearrangement uses TRBV4-3 and TRBJ1-6, with D maybe TRBD1 (5 bases). The sequence was collected from a woman aged 30 to 39 who had recovered from COVID-19. Material for sequencing was PBMCs or T cells enriched from blood (not recorded which). The CDR3 sequence: CASSQRRQGNSPLHF. For the CDR3, the DNA is TGCGCCAGCAGCCAGAGGCGCCAGGGTAATTCACCCCTCCACTTT.